This is a list of T cell receptor beta chains from one sample in a study of T-cell memory formation after mild COVID-19. TCRdb reanalysed the 5' RACE reads using MiXCR and keeps one entry per CDR3 protein. The sample yields 430,000 or so distinct CDR3 sequences, 25% seen once. Sequencing was done on a sample of PBMCs or a T cell subset sorted from them (not recorded which). These receptors all come from an adult woman who had mild COVID-19 (a few samples of this study predate the infection). Cell type and time point are not known. Each CDR3 is given with its conserved first and last residue. The order of the fields is D gene, clone size, J gene, V gene, CDR3 DNA, CDR3 protein. D genes are given only for firm matches. The size field is filled for only some rows; it gives once, few, many or a size class.

- few TRBJ2-6 TRBV5-1 TGCGCCAGCAGCTTGAGGGATAGGAGGGTGGCCTCTGGGGCCAACGTCCTGACTTTC CASSLRDRRVASGANVLTF
- - TRBJ2-7 TRBV9 TGTGCCAGCAGCGTAACGGGGAGGGGGTACGAGCAGTACTTC CASSVTGRGYEQYF
- few TRBJ1-1 TRBV6-4 TGTGCCAGCAGTCTCTACCCCGTGGGCACTGAAGCTTTCTTT CASSLYPVGTEAFF
- few TRBJ2-7 TRBV5-1 TGCGCCAGCAGCTTGTTACAGGGCGTCGCCTACGAGCAGTACTTC CASSLLQGVAYEQYF
- - TRBJ2-3 TRBV10-3 TGTGCCATCAGACAAAATAACGTGAGGGCAGATACGCAGTATTTT CAIRQNNVRADTQYF
- - TRBJ2-5 TRBV24-1 TGTGCCACCAGTGATTCCAGGGTTGGTGGGGAGACCCAGTACTTC CATSDSRVGGETQYF
- once TRBJ2-7 TRBV7-9 TGTGCCAGCAGCGAGGAGGGTAGCTACGAGCAGTACTTC CASSEEGSYEQYF
- few TRBJ2-7 TRBV27 TGTGCCAGCAGTAAAACAGGAAACTACGAGCAGTACTTC CASSKTGNYEQYF
TRBD1 many TRBJ2-7 TRBV4-1 TGCGCCAGCAGCCAGGGACAGGGGGCGTACGAGCAGTACTTC CASSQGQGAYEQYF
TRBD1 many TRBJ2-5 TRBV20-1 TGCAGTGCTGGGCCCCGACAGGGGGTACGTCAAGAGACCCAGTACTTC CSAGPRQGVRQETQYF
TRBD2 few TRBJ2-4 TRBV2 TGTGCCAGCAGTATGACTAGCGGGAGGTTCGAAAACATTCAGTACTTC CASSMTSGRFENIQYF
- few TRBJ1-1 TRBV29-1 TGCAGCGCAAACAGGGAGATCAACACTGAAGCTTTCTTT CSANREINTEAFF
- - TRBJ2-1 TRBV7-9 TGTGCCAGCAGCCCTAGGACAGCCAATGAGCAGTTCTTC CASSPRTANEQFF
- - TRBJ2-1 TRBV7-9 TGTGCCAGCAGCTTCCCCATTGGGGAGCAGTTCTTC CASSFPIGEQFF
- - TRBJ1-2 TRBV12-3/TRBV12-4 TGTGCCAGCAGTTTAGCGGGAGGGGCAGGAGTAGGCTATGGCTACACCTTC CASSLAGGAGVGYGYTF
TRBD2 few TRBJ2-5 TRBV5-1 TGCGCCAGCAGCTTGGGGGAGGGAGGATCGGAGACCCAGTACTTC CASSLGEGGSETQYF
- - TRBJ2-5 TRBV10-3 TGTGCCATCAGTGAAGGTCAAGAGACCCAGTACTTC CAISEGQETQYF
TRBD2 - TRBJ2-3 TRBV2 TGTGCCAGCAGTGAAGCGGCCCTTTCTAGCGGGGGGGCGACAGATACGCAGTATTTT CASSEAALSSGGATDTQYF
- few TRBJ2-7 TRBV5-1 TGCGCCAGCTCCTATGAGACAGGCCACGAGCAGTACTTC CASSYETGHEQYF
- - TRBJ2-1 TRBV20-1 TGCAGTGCCCCTGGGACTCACAATGAGCAGTTCTTC CSAPGTHNEQFF
TRBD2 - TRBJ2-7 TRBV29-1 TGCAGCGTTGGGGGGACTAGTTCCGCCTACGAGCAGTACTTC CSVGGTSSAYEQYF
TRBD2 few TRBJ2-7 TRBV15 TGTGCCACCAGCAGAGACGGGACTAGAAACTACGAGCAGTACTTC CATSRDGTRNYEQYF
TRBD1 - TRBJ1-1 TRBV30 TGTGCCTGGAGTCGGGACAGCTTGAACACTGAAGCTTTCTTT CAWSRDSLNTEAFF
TRBD1 - TRBJ1-2 TRBV5-1 TGCGCCAGCAGCTCCAAACAGGGGAACTATGGCTACACCTTC CASSSKQGNYGYTF
- - TRBJ2-3 TRBV20-1 TGCAGTGCTAGACGGATCACGACCCGACCAGATACGCAGTATTTT CSARRITTRPDTQYF
- - TRBJ2-2 TRBV12-3/TRBV12-4 TGTGCCAGCAGCCCCTTCCCGAAGGGGGGCGGGGAGCTGTTTTTT CASSPFPKGGGELFF
TRBD1 - TRBJ1-2 TRBV12-3/TRBV12-4 TGTGCCAGCAGGGAGGGACAGCCAGATGGCTACACCTTC CASREGQPDGYTF
- - TRBJ1-2 TRBV7-2 TGTGCCAGCGGTGGGAACTATGGCTACACCTTC CASGGNYGYTF
TRBD1 - TRBJ1-5 TRBV6-5 TGTGCCAGCAGGCCGAACAGGGGGCTTCAGCCCCAGCATTTT CASRPNRGLQPQHF
- few TRBJ1-2 TRBV7-8 TGTGCCAGCAGCTCCTCCCAGGGTCTGGGCGGCTACACCTTC CASSSSQGLGGYTF
TRBD1 few TRBJ1-2 TRBV5-1 TGCGCCAGCAGACAGGGGGCCGGAGCTAACTATGGCTACACCTTC CASRQGAGANYGYTF
- few TRBJ1-2 TRBV6-2/TRBV6-3 TGTGCCAGCAGCTCCTCCATCGGACTTCGTTACCCGGGGGACTATGGCTACACCTTC CASSSSIGLRYPGDYGYTF
TRBD2 - TRBJ2-2 TRBV9 TGTGCCAGCACCCAGAGGAGGGAGGGAACCGGGGAGCTGTTTTTT CASTQRREGTGELFF
TRBD2 - TRBJ2-3 TRBV4-3 TGCGCCAGCAGCCAAGATCTAGCGGGAGGTATCGATACGCAGTATTTT CASSQDLAGGIDTQYF
- few TRBJ2-5 TRBV7-9 TGTGCCAGCAGCTACAGTCCGGGCCCCGGCACGGAGACCCAGTACTTC CASSYSPGPGTETQYF
TRBD1 - TRBJ1-2 TRBV30 TGTGCCTGGAGTGTACTTTCGGGACAGGGGCGAGGCTACACCTTC CAWSVLSGQGRGYTF
TRBD1 - TRBJ1-3 TRBV6-5 TGTGCCAGCACCCCCGGCCCAGGGGGACTCTCTGGAAACACCATATATTTT CASTPGPGGLSGNTIYF
- - TRBJ1-2 TRBV6-5 TGTGCCAGCAGTTACGCCGACAGGTTCTACTATGGCTACACCTTC CASSYADRFYYGYTF
- - TRBJ2-7 TRBV24-1 TGTGCCACCGAGGGCAGGGGCGGCGAGCAGTACTTC CATEGRGGEQYF
- few TRBJ1-4 TRBV25-1 TGTGCCAGCGGGGACCCGCCAGGAGGTGAAAAACTGTTTTTT CASGDPPGGEKLFF
- few TRBJ2-2 TRBV9 TGTGCCAGCAGCGTCGAAAGAGCCCTGGGCGGGGAGCTGTTTTTT CASSVERALGGELFF
- few TRBJ2-3 TRBV11-2 TGTGCCAGCAGCTTAGATCGTTGGGGGAGAGGCACAGATACGCAGTATTTT CASSLDRWGRGTDTQYF
TRBD1 - TRBJ2-1 TRBV6-6 TGTGCCAGCAGTTACTCGGGAACAGGGGCTAGTGAGCAGTTCTTC CASSYSGTGASEQFF
- - TRBJ2-1 TRBV15 TGTGCCACCAGCAGAGATGATAAAAGGGGGGGAGGGTCCGTCTCCTACAATGAGCAGTTCTTC CATSRDDKRGGGSVSYNEQFF
TRBD1 - TRBJ2-5 TRBV20-1 TGCAGTGCTAGAGCAACAGGGGGGACCCGGGAGACCCAGTACTTC CSARATGGTRETQYF
- - TRBJ2-6 TRBV1 TGCACCAGCAGCCAAGATCCAGGACAGCACTCTGGGGCCAACGTCCTGACTTTC CTSSQDPGQHSGANVLTF
TRBD1 - TRBJ1-2 TRBV4-1 TGCGCCAGCAGCCAAGATGCGACAGGGGTCCGGCTACGCATCTGGGGATACTATGGCTACACCTTC CASSQDATGVRLRIWGYYGYTF
TRBD1 few TRBJ2-1 TRBV20-1 TGCAGTGCTAGTGGCCCAGGGGGCTTCTACAATGAGCAGTTCTTC CSASGPGGFYNEQFF
- - TRBJ1-5 TRBV5-1 TGCGCCAGCAGCCGGACCGGGGGGGGCAATCAGCCCCAGCATTTT CASSRTGGGNQPQHF
- few TRBJ2-7 TRBV7-9 TGTGCCAGCAGCGCTGATAGGGAATCATCCGAGCAGTACTTC CASSADRESSEQYF